The present T cell receptor beta chain was sequenced within a study of read filtering for tumor transcriptome and immune sequencing. Study overall: By R-ISS, stages I, II and III held about 8, 17 and 7 patients. Whole-study results and caveats: Without single-read clonotypes, shared clonotype proportions correlated more between IR-seq and RNA-seq.

V was pared by 3 bases and J by 2 bases, with 16 bases of the junction left unmatched. CDR3 length equals 19 residues. Germline V gene data show CDR1 as DFQATT and CDR2 as SNEGSKA (reference sequence). Molecular barcoded adaptors covering alpha/delta and beta/gamma chains were used on roughly 400 ng RNA. TCRdb used MiXCR to reprocess the reads, holding one entry per CDR3 protein. This table has 90,000 or so distinct CDR3 sequences, roughly a fifth appearing once. This clonotype was seen at least ten times. Its antigen is unidentified. Sequencing used a population of CD138-negative cells sorted from bone marrow. The sequence derives from a donor at least 40 years old with multiple myeloma. The chain uses TRBV20-1 and TRBJ2-3, with TRBD2 matching 11 bases. This CDR3 is CSARRARSASGGNTDTQYF. Written as DNA, the CDR3 is TGCAGTGCTAGGCGGGCCAGGAGCGCTAGCGGGGGGAACACAGATACGCAGTATTTT.